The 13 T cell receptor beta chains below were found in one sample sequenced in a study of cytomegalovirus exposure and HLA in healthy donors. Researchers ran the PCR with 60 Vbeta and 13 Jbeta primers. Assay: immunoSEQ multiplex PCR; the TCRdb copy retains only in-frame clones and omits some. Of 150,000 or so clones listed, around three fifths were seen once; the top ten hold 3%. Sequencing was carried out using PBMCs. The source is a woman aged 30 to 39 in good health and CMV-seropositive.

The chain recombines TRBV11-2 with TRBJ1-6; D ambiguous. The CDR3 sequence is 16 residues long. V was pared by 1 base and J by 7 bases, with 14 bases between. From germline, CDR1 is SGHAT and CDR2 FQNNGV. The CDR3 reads CASSLVGGRRNSPLHF. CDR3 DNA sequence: TGTGCCAGCAGCTTAGTAGGAGGGCGTCGGAATTCACCCCTCCACTTT.

In DNA form, the CDR3 reads TGTGCCAGCAAGCGGCTGGAGACCCAGTACTTC. This translates into CASKRLETQYF. The chain is built from TRBV11-2 and TRBJ2-5, with D possibly being TRBD2 (5 bases). V dropped 7 bases and J dropped 5 bases, with 8 bases sitting between them. This CDR3 comprises 11 residues. Germline V gene data show CDR1 as SGHAT and CDR2 as FQNNGV. Complete variable domain (other parts from reference TRBV11-2 and TRBJ2-5): EAGVAQSPRYKIIEKRQSVAFWCNPISGHATLYWYQQILGQGPKLLIQFQNNGVVDDSQLPKDRFSAERLKGVDSTLKIQPAKLEDSAVYLCASKRLETQYFGPGTRLLVL.

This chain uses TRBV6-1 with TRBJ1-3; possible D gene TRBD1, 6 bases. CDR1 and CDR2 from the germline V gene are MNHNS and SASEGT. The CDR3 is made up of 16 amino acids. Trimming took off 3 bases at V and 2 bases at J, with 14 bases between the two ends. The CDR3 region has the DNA TGTGCCAGCAGTGATGTATTGGCAGGGGCTGGAAACACCATATATTTT. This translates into CASSDVLAGAGNTIYF.

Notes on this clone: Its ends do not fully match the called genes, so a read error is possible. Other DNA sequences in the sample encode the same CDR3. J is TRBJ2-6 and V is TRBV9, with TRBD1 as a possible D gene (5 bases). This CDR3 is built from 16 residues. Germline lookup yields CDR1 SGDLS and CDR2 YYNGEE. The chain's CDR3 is CASSAIRLSGANVLTF. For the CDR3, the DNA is TGTGCCAGCAGCGCCATCCGCCTATCTGGGGCCAACGTCCTGACTTTT.

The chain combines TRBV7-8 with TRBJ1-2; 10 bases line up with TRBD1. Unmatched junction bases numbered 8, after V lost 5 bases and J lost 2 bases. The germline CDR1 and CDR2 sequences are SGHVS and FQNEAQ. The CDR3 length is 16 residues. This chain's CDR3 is CASSTEDRGLNYGYTF. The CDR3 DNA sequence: TGTGCCAGCAGCACCGAGGACAGGGGGTTAAACTATGGCTACACCTTC.

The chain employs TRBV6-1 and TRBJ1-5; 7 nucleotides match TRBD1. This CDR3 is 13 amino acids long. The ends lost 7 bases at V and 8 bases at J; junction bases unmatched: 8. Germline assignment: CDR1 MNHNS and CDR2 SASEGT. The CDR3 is CASINRGREPQHF. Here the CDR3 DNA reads TGTGCCAGCATTAACAGGGGTAGGGAGCCCCAGCATTTT.

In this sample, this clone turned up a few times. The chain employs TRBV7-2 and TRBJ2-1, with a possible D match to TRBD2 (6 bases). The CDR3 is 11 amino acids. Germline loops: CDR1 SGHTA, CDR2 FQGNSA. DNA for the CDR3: TGTGGGGCCGGTAGCGGTAATGAGCAGTTCTTC. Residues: CGAGSGNEQFF.

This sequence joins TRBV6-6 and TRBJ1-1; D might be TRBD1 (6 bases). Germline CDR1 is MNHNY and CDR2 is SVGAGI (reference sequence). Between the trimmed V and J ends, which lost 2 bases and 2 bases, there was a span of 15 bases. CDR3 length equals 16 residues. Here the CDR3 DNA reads TGTGCCAGCAGTTACCCCCCAGGGGCAGGCAACACTGAAGCTTTCTTT. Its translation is CASSYPPGAGNTEAFF.

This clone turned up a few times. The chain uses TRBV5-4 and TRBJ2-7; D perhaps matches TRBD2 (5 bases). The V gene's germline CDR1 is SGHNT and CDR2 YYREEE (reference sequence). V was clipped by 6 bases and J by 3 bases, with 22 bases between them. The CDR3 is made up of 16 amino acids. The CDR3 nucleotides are TGTGCCAGCACCTCCGGTGGCGCGGTCGGGGTCTACGAGCAGTACTTC. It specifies CASTSGGAVGVYEQYF.

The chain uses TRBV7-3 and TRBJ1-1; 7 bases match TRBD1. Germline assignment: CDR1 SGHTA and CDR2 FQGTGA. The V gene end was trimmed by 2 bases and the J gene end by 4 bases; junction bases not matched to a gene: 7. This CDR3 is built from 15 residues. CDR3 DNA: TGTGCCAGCAGCTTAGCCTCGACAGGGACCACTGAAGCTTTCTTT. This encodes CASSLASTGTTEAFF. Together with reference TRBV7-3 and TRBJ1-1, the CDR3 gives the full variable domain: GAGVSQTPSNKVTEKGKYVELRCDPISGHTALYWYRQSLGQGPEFLIYFQGTGAADDSGLPNDRFFAVRPEGSVSTLKIQRTERGDSAVYLCASSLASTGTTEAFFGQGTRLTVV.

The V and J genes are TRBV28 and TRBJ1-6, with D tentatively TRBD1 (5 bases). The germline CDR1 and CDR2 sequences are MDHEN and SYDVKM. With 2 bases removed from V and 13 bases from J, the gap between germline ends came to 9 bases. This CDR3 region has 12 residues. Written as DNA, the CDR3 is TGTGCCAGCAGTTTAGGGGACTCCCCCCTCCACTTT. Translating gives CASSLGDSPLHF. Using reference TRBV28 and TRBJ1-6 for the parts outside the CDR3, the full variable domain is DVKVTQSSRYLVKRTGEKVFLECVQDMDHENMFWYRQDPGLGLRLIYFSYDVKMKEKGDIPEGYSVSREKKERFSLILESASTNQTSMYLCASSLGDSPLHFGNGTRLTVT.

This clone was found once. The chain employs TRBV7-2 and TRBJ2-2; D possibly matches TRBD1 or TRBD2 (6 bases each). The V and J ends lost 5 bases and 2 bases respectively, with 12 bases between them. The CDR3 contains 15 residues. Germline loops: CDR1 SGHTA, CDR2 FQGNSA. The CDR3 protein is CASSVGGHNTGELFF. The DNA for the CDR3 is TGTGCCAGCAGCGTAGGGGGGCATAACACCGGGGAGCTGTTTTTT.

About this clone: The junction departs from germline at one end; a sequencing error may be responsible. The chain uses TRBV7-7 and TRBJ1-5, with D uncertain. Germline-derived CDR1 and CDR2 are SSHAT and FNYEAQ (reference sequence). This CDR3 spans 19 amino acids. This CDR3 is CASSLSPGHCPHSNQPQHF. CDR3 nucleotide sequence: TGTGCTAGCAGCTTAAGTCCGGGTCATTGCCCTCATAGCAATCAGCCCCAGCATTTT.